The present T cell receptor (beta chain) was sequenced within a study of blood T cell repertoires in COVID-19. About the study: The origin of the acute and convalescent COVID-19 samples was the United States, Italy and Spain. T cells, B-cell-depleted T cells, or PBMCs supplied cDNA or gDNA.

In the study's own analysis: Cell counts per sample came from amplifying reference gene primers. Using immunoSEQ multiplex PCR, the repertoire was profiled, and TCRdb retains in-frame clones only, with some absent. V and J calls and clone size are as listed in that table; D and trimming were resolved from the DNA. This sample has under 50,000 clones; 82% occur once, and the top ten carry roughly 4.6%. CDR1 is SGHNT, CDR2 YENEEA, per germline. The CDR3 runs 13 residues. With V trimmed by 10 bases and J by 4 bases, 9 bases remained unmatched. The sequence derives from a woman between 65 and 79 years old with acute or convalescent COVID-19. The chain has TRBV11-3 and TRBJ1-1; 7 nucleotides match TRBD1. Specimen: peripheral blood. CDR3 nucleotides: TGTGCCACCTCCACAGGGGTGGGCACTGAAGCTTTCTTT. Its translation is CATSTGVGTEAFF.